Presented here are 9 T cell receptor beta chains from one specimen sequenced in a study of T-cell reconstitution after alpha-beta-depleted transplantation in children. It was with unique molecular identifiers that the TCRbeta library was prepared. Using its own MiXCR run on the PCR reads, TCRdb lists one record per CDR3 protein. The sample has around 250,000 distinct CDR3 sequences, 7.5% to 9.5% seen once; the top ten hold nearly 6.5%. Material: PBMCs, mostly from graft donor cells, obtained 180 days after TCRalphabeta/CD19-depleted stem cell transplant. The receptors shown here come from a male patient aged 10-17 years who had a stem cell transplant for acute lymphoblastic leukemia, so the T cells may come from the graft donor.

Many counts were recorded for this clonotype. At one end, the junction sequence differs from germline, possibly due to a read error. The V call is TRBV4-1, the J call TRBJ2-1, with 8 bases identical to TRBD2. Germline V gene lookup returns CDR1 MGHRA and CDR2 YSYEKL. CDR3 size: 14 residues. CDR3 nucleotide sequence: TGCGCCAGCAGGGCACTAGCGGACTACAATGTGCAGTTCTTC. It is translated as CASRALADYNVQFF.

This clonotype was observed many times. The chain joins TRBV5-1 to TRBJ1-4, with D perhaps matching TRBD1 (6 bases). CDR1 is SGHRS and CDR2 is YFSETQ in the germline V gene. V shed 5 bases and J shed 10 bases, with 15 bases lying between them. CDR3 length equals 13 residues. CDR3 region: CASRPGEDGKLFF. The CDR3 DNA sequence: TGCGCCAGCAGACCAGGGGAAGACGGAAAACTGTTTTTT.

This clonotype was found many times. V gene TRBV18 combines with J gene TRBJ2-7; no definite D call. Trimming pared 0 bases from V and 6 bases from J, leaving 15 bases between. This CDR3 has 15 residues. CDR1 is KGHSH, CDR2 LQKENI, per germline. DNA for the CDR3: TGTGCCAGCTCACCACCGGTTCAGAAATTCTTCGAGCAGTACTTC. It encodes CASSPPVQKFFEQYF.

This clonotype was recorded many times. As DNA, the CDR3 is TGTGCCAGCAGCTTACTGAGCGGGGGTGGGGCAGATACGCAGTATTTT. This sequence encodes CASSLLSGGGADTQYF. The V and J genes are TRBV7-3 and TRBJ2-3; 8 bases map to TRBD2. Germline V gene data show CDR1 as SGHTA and CDR2 as FQGTGA. Trimming cost V 2 bases and J 4 bases; bases outside gene matches: 8. The length of the CDR3 is 16 residues.

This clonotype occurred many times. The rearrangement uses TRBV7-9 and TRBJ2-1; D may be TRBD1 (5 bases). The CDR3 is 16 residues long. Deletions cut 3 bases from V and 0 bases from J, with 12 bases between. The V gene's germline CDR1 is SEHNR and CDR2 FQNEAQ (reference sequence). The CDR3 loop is CASSFRQTISYNEQFF. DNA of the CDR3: TGTGCCAGCAGCTTCAGACAGACGATCTCCTACAATGAGCAGTTCTTC.

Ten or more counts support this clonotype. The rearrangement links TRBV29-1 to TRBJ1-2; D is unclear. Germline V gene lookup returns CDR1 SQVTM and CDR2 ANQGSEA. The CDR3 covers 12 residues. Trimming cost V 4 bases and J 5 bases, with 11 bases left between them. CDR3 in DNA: TGCAGCGTTGGGCAAAGCCTATATGGCTACACCTTC. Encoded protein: CSVGQSLYGYTF. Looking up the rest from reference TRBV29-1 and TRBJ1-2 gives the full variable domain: SAVISQKPSRDICQRGTSLTIQCQVDSQVTMMFWYRQQPGQSLTLIATANQGSEATYESGFVIDKFPISRPNLTFSTLTVSNMSPEDSSIYLCSVGQSLYGYTFGSGTRLTVV.

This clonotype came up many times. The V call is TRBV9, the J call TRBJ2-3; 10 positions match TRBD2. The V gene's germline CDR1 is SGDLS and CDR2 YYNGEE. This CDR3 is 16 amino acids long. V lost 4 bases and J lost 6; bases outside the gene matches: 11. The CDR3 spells CASSFWGVAGGDTQYF. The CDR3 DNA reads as TGTGCCAGCAGCTTCTGGGGAGTAGCGGGGGGCGATACGCAGTATTTT.

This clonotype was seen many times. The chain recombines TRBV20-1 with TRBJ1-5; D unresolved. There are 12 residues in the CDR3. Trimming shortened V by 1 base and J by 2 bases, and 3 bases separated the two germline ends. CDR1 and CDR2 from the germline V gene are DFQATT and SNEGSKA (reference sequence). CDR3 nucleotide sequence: TGCAGTGCTAGAGGGGGCAATCAGCCCCAGCATTTT. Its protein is CSARGGNQPQHF.

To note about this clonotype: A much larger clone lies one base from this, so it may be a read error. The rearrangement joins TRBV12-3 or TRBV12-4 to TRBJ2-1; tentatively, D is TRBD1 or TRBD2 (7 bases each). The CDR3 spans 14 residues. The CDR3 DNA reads TGTACCAGCAGGGGGGGCCTCAGGGAGGGTGAGCAGTTCTTC. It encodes CTSRGGLREGEQFF.